This entry features one T cell receptor (beta chain) sequence. Its antigen is undetermined. The CDR3 has 14 amino acids. Trimming took 7 bases from V and 4 from J; bases not matched to a gene: 4. Germline CDR1 reads LNHDA; CDR2 reads SQIVND (reference sequence). These data are taken from a study of shared clonotypes between healthy human individuals. In the CD4+ fraction, cells were divided into CD45RA+ naive and CD45RA-negative memory subsets. Whole-study results and caveats: Rarefaction analysis demonstrated incomplete sorted-subset sequencing notwithstanding large depth.

The table came from immunoSEQ multiplex PCR; TCRdb's copy has only in-frame clones and leaves some out. The sample contains 300,000 or so clones, less than 85% of which appear only once. J is TRBJ2-2 and V is TRBV19; TRBD2 matches at 9 bases. Specimen: memory CD4+ T cells sorted from blood. This sample's subset: CD45RA-negative fraction. This clonotype was sampled from a man aged 30 to 45 in good health. DNA for the CDR3: TGTGCCAGTAAGGGACTAGCCTTCACCGGGGAGCTGTTTTTT. This encodes CASKGLAFTGELFF.